This TCR beta chain came from a study of T-cell reconstitution after alpha-beta-depleted transplantation in children. In this sample, this clonotype turned up a few times. As it was prepared, the TCRbeta library received unique molecular identifiers. Via MiXCR, TCRdb re-called the PCR reads, giving one row per CDR3 protein. The table includes fewer than 550,000 distinct CDR3 sequences, approximately 10% detected once. The sequencing here drew on PBMCs, mostly from graft donor cells, taken 180 days after TCRalphabeta/CD19-depleted stem cell transplant. The receptor comes from a female patient aged 2-15 years who had a stem cell transplant for aplastic anemia, so the T cells may come from the graft donor.

The DNA of the CDR3 is TGTGCCAGCAGCTTAGTTTCCGCGGCAGGGGCTGAAGCTTTCTTT. This sequence encodes CASSLVSAAGAEAFF. V usage is TRBV7-2 and J usage is TRBJ1-1; a weak D match, TRBD1 (6 bases). There are 15 residues in the CDR3. The V gene lost 1 base and the J gene lost 6 bases, with 15 bases spanning the gap. CDR1 SGHTA and CDR2 FQGNSA come from the germline V gene. The full variable domain, rest sourced from reference TRBV7-2 and TRBJ1-1, is GAGVSQSPSNKVTEKGKDVELRCDPISGHTALYWYRQSLGQGLEFLIYFQGNSAPDKSGLPSDRFSAERTGGSVSTLTIQRTQQEDSAVYLCASSLVSAAGAEAFFGQGTRLTVV.